This paragraph covers one T cell receptor (beta chain) sequence. Each CDR3 protein gets one entry after TCRdb re-called the RT-PCR reads with MiXCR. Of roughly 190,000 distinct CDR3 sequences listed, 9.5% to 15% are singletons. The data were obtained in a study of response to subunit inactivated influenza vaccine. CDR3 length equals 15 residues. Germline CDR1 reads SEHNR; CDR2 reads FQNEAQ (reference sequence). V shed 5 bases and J 1 base; nucleotides not matched to a gene: 5. The same specimen was also included in a second study, on T cells expressing NK-cell markers. Per that paper: It was by 5'RACE template switching with UMIs that TCR beta cDNA was made. Dominant NKG2C+ clonotype frequencies of 1.0-7.0% of CD8+ T cells were measured in over five donors. Also leading the CD3+CD56-NKG2C+ fraction in a handful of donors were these clonotypes. The HCMV specificity of the expanded NKG2C+ T cell clones stayed unresolved.

The rearrangement joins TRBV7-9 to TRBJ2-5; 9 nucleotides agree with TRBD1. The TCR sequence derives from a middle-aged man who received an inactivated influenza vaccine. The material sequenced was CD8+ T cells sorted from PBMCs, taken about 12 days after vaccination. The CDR3 DNA reads TGTGCCAGCAGCCTACGGGACAGGGCCCAAGAGACCCAGTACTTC. Protein sequence: CASSLRDRAQETQYF.